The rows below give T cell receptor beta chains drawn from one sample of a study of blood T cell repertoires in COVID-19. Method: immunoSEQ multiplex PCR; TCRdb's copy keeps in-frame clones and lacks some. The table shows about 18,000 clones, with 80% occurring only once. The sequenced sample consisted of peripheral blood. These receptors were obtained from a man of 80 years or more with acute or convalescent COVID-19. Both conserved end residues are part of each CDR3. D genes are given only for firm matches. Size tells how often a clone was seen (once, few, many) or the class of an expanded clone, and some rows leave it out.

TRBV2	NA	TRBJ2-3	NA	CASSEISGSTDTQYF	TGTGCCAGCAGTGAAATATCAGGCTCCACAGATACGCAGTATTTT
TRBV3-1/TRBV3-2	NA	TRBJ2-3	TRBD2	CASSQDSASGGRLTDTQYF	TGTGCCAGCAGCCAAGATTCGGCTAGCGGGGGGCGTCTCACAGATACGCAGTATTTT
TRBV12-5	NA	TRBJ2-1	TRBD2	CASGLVAGLAVLGHRGYNEQFF	TGTGCTAGTGGTTTGGTCGCCGGACTAGCGGTTTTAGGGCATAGGGGTTACAATGAGCAGTTCTTC
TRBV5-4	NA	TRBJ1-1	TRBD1	CASRPTGVPNTEAFF	TGTGCCAGCAGACCGACAGGGGTCCCGAACACTGAAGCTTTCTTT
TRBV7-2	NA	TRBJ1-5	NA	CASSLGEFSNQPQHF	TGTGCCAGCAGCTTAGGGGAGTTTAGCAATCAGCCCCAGCATTTT
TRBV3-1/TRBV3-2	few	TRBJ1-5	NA	CASSQEGDSLGGSQHF	TGTGCCAGCAGCCAAGAAGGTGACAGCCTGGGGGGATCCCAGCATTTT
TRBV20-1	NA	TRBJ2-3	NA	CSARRSDTQYF	TGCAGTGCTAGGCGTAGTGATACGCAGTATTTT
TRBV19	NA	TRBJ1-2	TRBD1	CASSGGRFWTGSYGYTF	TGTGCCAGTAGCGGTGGGAGGTTTTGGACAGGATCCTATGGCTACACCTTC
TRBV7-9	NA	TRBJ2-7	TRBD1	CASSLVGDRGSYEQYF	TGTGCCAGCAGCTTAGTTGGGGACAGGGGATCATACGAGCAGTACTTC
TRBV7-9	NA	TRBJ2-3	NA	CAVQGVPDTQYF	TGTGCCGTACAGGGTGTCCCAGATACGCAGTATTTT